These T cell receptor beta chains were read from a single sample in a study of Ad26.COV2.S vaccination and SARS-CoV-2 variants. TCRdb's copy holds only in-frame clones and misses some; the assay was immunoSEQ multiplex PCR. The table lists over 350,000 clones, about 88% of them singletons. The material sequenced was peripheral blood, taken in a trial of Ad26.COV2.S vaccine versus placebo. The source is a person aged 18-60 years who received the Ad26.COV2.S COVID-19 vaccine or a placebo. Both conserved end residues are part of each CDR3. A D gene is named only where the DNA matches it firmly. Where a row states a size, it is once, few, many or the class of an expanded clone; other rows omit it.

J: TRBJ1-5
V: TRBV10-3
size: -
D: -
CDR3: CAISESISGNQPQHF
DNA: TGTGCCATCAGTGAGTCGATATCGGGCAATCAGCCCCAGCATTTT

J: TRBJ1-1
V: TRBV6-4
size: -
D: -
CDR3: CASSARGTEAFF
DNA: TGTGCCAGCAGTGCCCGTGGCACTGAAGCTTTCTTT

J: TRBJ2-1
V: TRBV7-2
size: -
D: TRBD2
CDR3: CASSSSGGGFNEQFF
DNA: TGTGCCAGCAGCTCCAGCGGGGGAGGGTTCAATGAGCAGTTCTTC

J: TRBJ1-5
V: TRBV5-8
size: -
D: TRBD1
CDR3: CASSSSPDRAGNQPQHF
DNA: TGTGCCAGCAGCTCATCACCGGACAGGGCTGGCAATCAGCCCCAGCATTTT

J: TRBJ1-5
V: TRBV6-2/TRBV6-3
size: -
D: -
CDR3: CASSYGGGRNQPQHF
DNA: TGTGCCAGCAGTTACGGAGGCGGGCGCAATCAGCCCCAGCATTTT

J: TRBJ2-2
V: TRBV6-4
size: -
D: -
CDR3: CASSKDWGKNTGELFF
DNA: TGTGCCAGCAGTAAGGACTGGGGGAAGAACACCGGGGAGCTGTTTTTT

J: TRBJ1-4
V: TRBV7-9
size: -
D: -
CDR3: CASSPASNEKLFF
DNA: TGTGCCAGCAGCCCGGCGTCTAATGAAAAACTGTTTTTT

J: TRBJ2-7
V: TRBV3-1/TRBV3-2
size: -
D: -
CDR3: CASSQAQNEQYF
DNA: TGTGCCAGCAGCCAAGCCCAGAACGAGCAGTACTTC

J: TRBJ1-4
V: TRBV5-1
size: -
D: -
CDR3: CASDSRGLNEKLFF
DNA: TGCGCCAGCGACTCCCGGGGATTGAATGAAAAACTGTTTTTT

J: TRBJ2-3
V: TRBV13
size: -
D: -
CDR3: CASSLGRNLWTRNTQYF
DNA: TGTGCCAGCAGCTTAGGCCGGAACCTCTGGACGCGGAATACGCAGTATTTT

J: TRBJ2-1
V: TRBV18
size: -
D: -
CDR3: CASSPSQYNEQFF
DNA: TGTGCCAGCTCACCATCACAGTACAATGAGCAGTTCTTC

J: TRBJ1-2
V: TRBV3-1/TRBV3-2
size: -
D: TRBD1
CDR3: CASSRTGARDYGYTF
DNA: TGTGCCAGCAGTCGTACAGGGGCACGGGACTATGGCTACACCTTC

J: TRBJ1-2
V: TRBV10-1
size: once
D: TRBD1
CDR3: CASSGDRYYGYTF
DNA: TGCGCCAGCAGTGGGGACAGATACTATGGCTACACCTTC

J: TRBJ2-1
V: TRBV3-1/TRBV3-2
size: -
D: TRBD2
CDR3: CASAGGPSEQFF
DNA: TGTGCCAGCGCGGGGGGGCCAAGTGAGCAGTTCTTC

J: TRBJ1-1
V: TRBV12-3/TRBV12-4
size: -
D: -
CDR3: CASSLSGNTEAFF
DNA: TGTGCCAGCAGTTTATCGGGGAACACTGAAGCTTTCTTT

J: TRBJ1-3
V: TRBV5-5
size: -
D: -
CDR3: CASSPGGETNTIYF
DNA: TGTGCCAGCAGCCCGGGCGGGGAAACAAACACCATATATTTT

J: TRBJ2-3
V: TRBV10-3
size: -
D: TRBD2
CDR3: CAIRVGTSGGSTDTQYF
DNA: TGTGCCATCCGAGTCGGAACGAGCGGGGGTTCCACAGATACGCAGTATTTT

J: TRBJ1-1
V: TRBV19
size: -
D: TRBD1
CDR3: CASSVAGGGSTEAFF
DNA: TGTGCCAGTAGTGTCGCAGGGGGCGGGAGTACTGAAGCTTTCTTT

J: TRBJ2-7
V: TRBV6-5
size: -
D: -
CDR3: CASSKDTPRGYEQYF
DNA: TGTGCCAGCAGCAAAGACACCCCTAGAGGGTACGAGCAGTACTTC

J: TRBJ2-7
V: TRBV2
size: -
D: -
CDR3: CASSDRRGGPLDEQYF
DNA: TGTGCCAGCAGTGATAGGCGAGGGGGGCCTCTCGACGAGCAGTACTTC

J: TRBJ1-1
V: TRBV15
size: few
D: -
CDR3: CATSRDSRTEAFF
DNA: TGTGCCACCAGCAGAGATTCCAGGACTGAAGCTTTCTTT

J: TRBJ1-4
V: TRBV4-1
size: -
D: TRBD1
CDR3: CASSLRPGTAGEKLFF
DNA: TGCGCCAGCAGCCTACGTCCCGGGACAGCGGGCGAAAAACTGTTTTTT

J: TRBJ2-2
V: TRBV9
size: -
D: TRBD1
CDR3: CASRRTGLAGELFF
DNA: TGTGCCAGCCGTCGGACAGGGTTGGCCGGGGAGCTGTTTTTT

J: TRBJ2-5
V: TRBV10-1
size: -
D: -
CDR3: CASSETGQETQYF
DNA: TGCGCCAGCAGTGAGACAGGGCAAGAGACCCAGTACTTC

J: TRBJ2-7
V: TRBV6-5
size: -
D: TRBD1
CDR3: CASSIQGAGIEQYF
DNA: TGTGCCAGCAGTATACAGGGGGCTGGAATCGAGCAGTACTTC

J: TRBJ1-4
V: TRBV19
size: -
D: TRBD1
CDR3: CASSMGGTGGLVHEKLFF
DNA: TGTGCCAGTAGTATGGGCGGGACAGGGGGCCTTGTTCATGAAAAACTGTTTTTT

J: TRBJ2-5
V: TRBV10-3
size: -
D: TRBD2
CDR3: CAISDSGTSGGTRKTQYF
DNA: TGTGCCATCAGCGACTCCGGGACTAGCGGGGGGACCCGGAAAACCCAGTACTTC

J: TRBJ2-7
V: TRBV7-6
size: few
D: TRBD1
CDR3: CASSPRDRGVREQYF
DNA: TGTGCCAGCAGCCCCAGGGACAGGGGAGTTCGGGAGCAGTACTTC

J: TRBJ2-5
V: TRBV19
size: -
D: TRBD2
CDR3: CASSDYSAGGQETQYF
DNA: TGTGCCAGTAGTGATTATAGTGCGGGGGGACAAGAGACCCAGTACTTC

J: TRBJ2-3
V: TRBV27
size: -
D: -
CDR3: CASSPGVAPTDTQYF
DNA: TGTGCCAGCAGTCCCGGGGTAGCCCCCACAGATACGCAGTATTTT

J: TRBJ2-3
V: TRBV5-1
size: -
D: -
CDR3: CASSWGQNPNTDTQYF
DNA: TGCGCCAGCAGCTGGGGGCAGAATCCGAATACAGATACGCAGTATTTT

J: TRBJ2-1
V: TRBV4-1
size: -
D: TRBD2
CDR3: CASSQPGLAGTGPQFF
DNA: TGCGCCAGCAGCCAACCGGGACTAGCGGGGACTGGTCCACAGTTCTTC

J: TRBJ2-7
V: TRBV6-5
size: -
D: TRBD1
CDR3: CASSPRTGEEYF
DNA: TGTGCCAGCAGTCCGCGGACAGGAGAGGAGTACTTC

J: TRBJ2-3
V: TRBV5-4
size: -
D: -
CDR3: CASSLGAVRADTQYF
DNA: TGTGCCAGCAGCTTGGGGGCGGTCAGGGCAGATACGCAGTATTTT

J: TRBJ2-2
V: TRBV11-2
size: -
D: -
CDR3: CASSLRRANTGELFF
DNA: TGTGCCAGCAGCCTCAGACGGGCGAACACCGGGGAGCTGTTTTTT

J: TRBJ2-7
V: TRBV2
size: -
D: -
CDR3: CASISEGTYEQYF
DNA: TGTGCCAGCATATCCGAGGGGACCTACGAGCAGTACTTC

J: TRBJ2-5
V: TRBV9
size: -
D: -
CDR3: CASSVDGGVGETQYF
DNA: TGTGCCAGCAGCGTAGACGGCGGGGTAGGGGAGACCCAGTACTTC

J: TRBJ2-5
V: TRBV7-9
size: -
D: -
CDR3: CASSAGDLAQYF
DNA: TGTGCCAGCTCCGCCGGAGACCTAGCCCAGTACTTC

J: TRBJ2-2
V: TRBV5-1
size: -
D: TRBD2
CDR3: CASSRLAGGNTGELFF
DNA: TGCGCCAGCAGCCGTCTAGCGGGGGGGAACACCGGGGAGCTGTTTTTT

J: TRBJ1-2
V: TRBV5-4
size: -
D: -
CDR3: CASSPDGGHYGYTF
DNA: TGTGCCAGCAGCCCGGACGGAGGGCACTATGGCTACACCTTC

J: TRBJ1-1
V: TRBV6-5
size: -
D: -
CDR3: CASSPTDRPGTEAFF
DNA: TGTGCCAGCAGTCCGACTGACAGGCCGGGAACTGAAGCTTTCTTT

J: TRBJ2-2
V: TRBV2
size: -
D: -
CDR3: CASKIGQMNTGELFF
DNA: TGTGCCAGCAAGATAGGACAGATGAACACCGGGGAGCTGTTTTTT

J: TRBJ1-4
V: TRBV7-2
size: -
D: -
CDR3: CASSLGGENEKLFF
DNA: TGTGCCAGCAGCCTCGGCGGGGAAAATGAAAAACTGTTTTTT

J: TRBJ1-5
V: TRBV12-3/TRBV12-4
size: -
D: -
CDR3: CASSPLFGPPQHF
DNA: TGTGCCAGCAGTCCCCTCTTCGGTCCGCCCCAGCATTTT